Below are 25 T cell receptor beta chains sequenced from a single sample in a study of blood T cells in healthy people across ages. A second PCR, run for about 7 to 11 cycles, used a sample-barcoded 5' primer plus a J-beta primer mix. TCRdb itself ran the 5' RACE reads through MiXCR, one entry per CDR3 protein. The sample yields fewer than 2 million distinct CDR3 sequences, roughly two fifths seen once. Specimen: blood. Receptors originate from a human donor in good health.

A single count supports this clonotype. The gene calls are TRBV4-2 and TRBJ1-5, with TRBD1 as a possible D gene (5 bases). V was trimmed by 1 base and J by 3 bases, leaving 16 bases between them. The length of the CDR3 is 17 residues. In germline, CDR1 is LGHNA, CDR2 YNFKEQ. The CDR3, as DNA: TGTGCCAGCAGCCAAGGGGTAGGGGAACCTGTCAATCAGCCCCAGCATTTT. Translating it yields CASSQGVGEPVNQPQHF.

The chain recombines TRBV3-1 with TRBJ1-2, with D unclear. The germline V gene has CDR1 LGHDT and CDR2 YNNKEL (reference sequence). This CDR3 is 12 amino acids long. V was shortened by 4 bases and J by 13 bases, with 16 bases between the two germline ends. The CDR3 sequence: CASSLLGQEITF. CDR3 coding DNA: TGTGCCAGCAGCCTGTTGGGTCAGGAGATCACCTTC.

The rearrangement joins TRBV7-8 to TRBJ1-4; 7 bases line up with TRBD1. The germline V gene encodes CDR1 SGHVS and CDR2 FQNEAQ. This CDR3 has 15 residues. V was clipped by 1 base and J by 7 bases; unmatched bases: 6. This CDR3 is CASSLVGGDSEKLFF. The CDR3 bases are TGTGCCAGCAGCTTAGTGGGGGGGGACAGTGAAAAACTGTTTTTT.

The chain uses TRBV10-3 and TRBJ2-5; 9 bases align to TRBD2. Trimming removed 3 bases from V and 5 bases from J; junction bases left unmatched: 4. Germline CDR1 and CDR2: ENHRY and SYGVKD. This CDR3 has 14 amino acids. Here the CDR3 reads CAISEGLASETQYF. CDR3 in DNA: TGTGCCATCAGTGAAGGACTAGCGAGTGAGACCCAGTACTTC.

The rearrangement links TRBV9 to TRBJ2-3, with D uncertain. V was clipped by 2 bases and J by 1 base, with 5 bases between them. The germline gives CDR1 SGDLS, CDR2 YYNGEE. CDR3 length: 13 residues. The DNA of the CDR3 is TGTGCCAGCAGCGTGTACGGCACAGATACGCAGTATTTT. Protein product: CASSVYGTDTQYF.

The chain links TRBV27 to TRBJ2-7; perhaps D is TRBD1 or TRBD2 (5 bases each). The germline V gene encodes CDR1 MNHEY and CDR2 SMNVEV (reference sequence). The length of the CDR3 is 14 residues. The germline V and J ends were trimmed by 5 bases and 3 bases, with 14 bases remaining between them. The CDR3 region has the DNA TGTGCCAGCAGTACCCGGGGCCACATCTACGAGCAGTACTTC. Residues: CASSTRGHIYEQYF.

DNA for the CDR3: TGTGCCAGCACTTTACGGGGGGGCCAAGAGACCCAGTACTTC. Translated, it gives CASTLRGGQETQYF. The V and J genes are TRBV6-6 and TRBJ2-5; TRBD2 matches at 8 bases. This CDR3 is 14 amino acids long. Germline values: CDR1 MNHNY, CDR2 SVGAGI (reference sequence). With V trimmed by 7 bases and J by 1 base, 5 bases remained unmatched.

This clonotype was observed a handful of times. The rearrangement links TRBV2 to TRBJ2-7; 9 bases line up with TRBD1. The CDR3 is 16 amino acids. Germline V gives CDR1 SNHLY, CDR2 FYNNEI. J was trimmed by 2 bases and V by 5 bases; bases with no gene match: 10. In DNA, the CDR3 is TGTGCCAGCAGTCCCGCCGGGACAGGGAATCCCTACGAGCAGTACTTC. Translation: CASSPAGTGNPYEQYF.

The chain employs TRBV5-1 and TRBJ1-2, with 7 positions matching TRBD1. This CDR3 has 14 amino acids. The J segment lost 7 bases and the V segment lost 0 bases, leaving 6 bases of the junction unmatched. Germline assignment: CDR1 SGHRS and CDR2 YFSETQ. The CDR3 DNA reads as TGCGCCAGCAGCTTGGACAGGGGTTTGAGTGGCTACACCTTC. It yields the protein CASSLDRGLSGYTF.

This chain uses TRBV7-2 with TRBJ2-5; TRBD2 agrees at 7 bases. CDR3 length: 15 amino acids. Trimming cost V 4 bases and J 5 bases; bases outside gene matches: 10. The germline V gene has CDR1 SGHTA and CDR2 FQGNSA. CDR3 region: CASSYTSGGDETQYF. The CDR3 DNA is TGTGCCAGCAGCTATACCTCGGGGGGTGATGAGACCCAGTACTTC.

The rearrangement uses TRBV6-9 and TRBJ2-6, with 7 positions matching TRBD2. V was clipped by 7 bases and J by 0 bases; unmatched bases: 6. Germline V lookup: CDR1 MNHGY, CDR2 SVAAGI. The CDR3 runs to 16 residues. In DNA form, the CDR3 reads TGTGCCAGCATAACTAGCGACCGCTCTGGGGCCAACGTCCTGACTTTC. Translating it yields CASITSDRSGANVLTF.

V gene TRBV4-1 combines with J gene TRBJ1-2; D remains unclear. The CDR3 sequence is 15 residues long. Germline V gene data show CDR1 as MGHRA and CDR2 as YSYEKL. Trimming took off 0 bases at V and 4 bases at J, with 12 bases between the two ends. This CDR3 reads CASSQDRAAGYGYTF. CDR3 in DNA: TGCGCCAGCAGCCAAGACCGGGCGGCGGGCTATGGCTACACCTTC.

About this clonotype itself: The junction differs from germline at one of its ends, possibly a read error. This sequence joins TRBV6-6 and TRBJ2-5; 7 bases map to TRBD1. The CDR3 has 15 amino acids. Looked up from germline, CDR1 is MNHNY and CDR2 is SVGAGI (reference sequence). The CDR3 loop is CASSPTWDSQGTQYF. The CDR3 nucleotides are TGTGCCAGCAGTCCCACCTGGGACAGCCAAGGGACCCAGTACTTC.

This clonotype was found a few times. The junction does not match germline at one end; this may be a read error. The chain carries TRBV13 and TRBJ2-7, with 10 bases lining up with TRBD1. The CDR3 loop spans 17 amino acids. Per the germline V gene, CDR1 is PRHDT and CDR2 is FYEKMQ (reference sequence). The CDR3 sequence is CTSSLLFMGTGAYEQYF. DNA for the CDR3: TGTACCAGCAGCTTATTGTTTATGGGGACAGGGGCCTACGAGCAGTACTTC.

The genes are TRBV2 and TRBJ1-1, with 10 bases lining up with TRBD1. Germline V gives CDR1 SNHLY, CDR2 FYNNEI. The CDR3 runs to 15 residues. Trimming at V came to 6 bases and at J to 5 bases, leaving 9 bases not matched to a gene. For the CDR3, the DNA is TGTGCCAGCAGCGCCGGGACAGGGGCTGAGACTGAAGCTTTCTTT. Its translation is CASSAGTGAETEAFF.

The chain has TRBV3-1 and TRBJ2-7; D assignment may be TRBD1 or TRBD2 (7 bases each). CDR3 size: 16 residues. Trimming took off 3 bases at V and 0 bases at J, with 15 bases between the two ends. Germline CDR1 and CDR2: LGHDT and YNNKEL (reference sequence). CDR3 residues: CASSQQGGTSSYEQYF. The DNA for the CDR3 is TGTGCCAGCAGCCAGCAGGGGGGGACAAGCTCCTACGAGCAGTACTTC.

The chain's CDR3 is CASSLDRGILLPHF. DNA for the CDR3: TGTGCCAGCAGTTTGGACAGGGGAATTCTACTCCCCCACTTT. The chain has TRBV12-3 or TRBV12-4 and TRBJ1-6, with 9 bases that match TRBD1. V lost 3 bases to trimming and J lost 18 bases; unmatched junction nucleotides: 12. The CDR3 is made up of 14 amino acids.

The CDR3 loop reads CATSYDRVNQPQHF. The CDR3 DNA reads as TGTGCCACCTCCTACGACAGGGTTAATCAGCCCCAGCATTTT. The V and J genes are TRBV7-9 and TRBJ1-5; 7 nucleotides align to TRBD1. The V segment lost 10 bases and the J segment 4 bases; nucleotides outside the gene matches: 10. Looked up from germline, CDR1 is SEHNR and CDR2 is FQNEAQ (reference sequence). This CDR3 has 14 residues. Based on the CDR3 plus reference TRBV7-9 and TRBJ1-5, the full variable domain is DTGVSQNPRHKITKRGQNVTFRCDPISEHNRLYWYRQTLGQGPEFLTYFQNEAQLEKSRLLSDRFSAERPKGSFSTLEIQRTEQGDSAMYLCATSYDRVNQPQHFGDGTRLSIL.

In its sample, this clonotype was seen once. The chain is built from TRBV4-3 and TRBJ1-4; D not certain. V lost 1 base and J lost 8, with 14 bases in between. Per germline, CDR1 LGHNA and CDR2 YSLEER. The CDR3 runs 15 residues. In nucleotides, the CDR3 is TGCGCCAGCAGCCAAGCCGCCAGGATAGGGGAAAAACTGTTTTTT. Translating gives CASSQAARIGEKLFF.

The rearrangement joins TRBV5-1 to TRBJ2-3; 8 bases are a match to TRBD2. Germline loops: CDR1 SGHRS, CDR2 YFSETQ. This CDR3 spans 15 amino acids. V dropped 6 bases and J dropped 3; count of bases not matched to a gene: 9. CDR3 coding DNA: TGCGCCAGCACAACGGGGGGGGGTCGGACAGATACGCAGTATTTT. Its protein product is CASTTGGGRTDTQYF.

A note on this clonotype: At one end the junction does not follow the germline gene, possibly because of a read error. This rearrangement joins TRBV12-3 or TRBV12-4 to TRBJ2-5; D gene ambiguous. CDR3 size: 13 residues. The chain's CDR3 is CASNLGLEETQYF. CDR3 sequence (DNA): TGTGCCAGCAATTTAGGGCTAGAAGAGACCCAGTACTTC.

This chain links TRBV7-6 with TRBJ1-5; 9 positions match TRBD1. Trimming took 6 bases from V and 9 from J; bases not matched to a gene: 12. Looked up from germline, CDR1 is SGHVS and CDR2 is FNYEAQ. The CDR3 is made up of 15 amino acids. The DNA of the CDR3 is TGTGCCAGCAGTACCCGGGACAGGGTTGTTCCGCCCCAGCATTTT. Translation: CASSTRDRVVPPQHF.

This clonotype was observed a handful of times. V usage is TRBV20-1 and J usage is TRBJ2-4, with 12 bases that match TRBD2. With V trimmed by 2 bases and J by 0 bases, 8 bases remained unmatched. The CDR3 sequence is 18 residues long. Per the germline V gene, CDR1 is DFQATT and CDR2 is SNEGSKA (reference sequence). The CDR3 DNA reads as TGCAGTGCTAGACCCTCAGGGACTAGCGGGTTAGCCAAAAACATTCAGTACTTC. It yields the protein CSARPSGTSGLAKNIQYF.

This clonotype has a handful of counts. The chain couples TRBV25-1 to TRBJ1-1; TRBD1 matches at 9 bases. This CDR3 spans 14 amino acids. Trimming at V came to 8 bases and at J to 3 bases, leaving 7 bases not matched to a gene. Germline V lookup: CDR1 MGHDK, CDR2 SYGVNS. CDR3 protein: CASGGDRVDTEAFF. The CDR3 DNA is TGTGCCAGCGGGGGGGACAGGGTGGACACTGAAGCTTTCTTT.

V usage is TRBV29-1 and J usage is TRBJ1-4; D is unclear. Germline V CDR1 and CDR2: SQVTM, ANQGSEA. The CDR3 contains 11 residues. This CDR3 reads CSAWTVEKLFF. The CDR3 DNA follows: TGCAGTGCCTGGACCGTAGAAAAACTGTTTTTT.